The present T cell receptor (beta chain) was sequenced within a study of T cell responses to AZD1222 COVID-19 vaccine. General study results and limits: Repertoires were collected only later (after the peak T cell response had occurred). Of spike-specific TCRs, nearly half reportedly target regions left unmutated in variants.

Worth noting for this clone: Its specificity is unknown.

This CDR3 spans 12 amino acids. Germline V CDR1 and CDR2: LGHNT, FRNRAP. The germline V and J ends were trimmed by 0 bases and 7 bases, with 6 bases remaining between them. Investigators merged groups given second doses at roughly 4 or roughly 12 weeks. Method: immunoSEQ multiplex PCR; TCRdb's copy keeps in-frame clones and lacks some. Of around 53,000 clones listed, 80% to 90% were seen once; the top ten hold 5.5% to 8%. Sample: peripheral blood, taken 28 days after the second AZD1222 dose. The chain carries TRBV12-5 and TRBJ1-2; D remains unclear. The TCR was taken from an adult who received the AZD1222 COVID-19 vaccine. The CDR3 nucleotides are TGTGCTAGTGGTTTGGTAGGGCGTGGCTACACCTTC. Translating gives CASGLVGRGYTF. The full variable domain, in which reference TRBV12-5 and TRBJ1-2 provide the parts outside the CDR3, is DARVTQTPRHKVTEMGQEVTMRCQPILGHNTVFWYRQTMMQGLELLAYFRNRAPLDDSGMPKDRFSAEMPDATLATLKIQPSEPRDSAVYFCASGLVGRGYTFGSGTRLTVV.